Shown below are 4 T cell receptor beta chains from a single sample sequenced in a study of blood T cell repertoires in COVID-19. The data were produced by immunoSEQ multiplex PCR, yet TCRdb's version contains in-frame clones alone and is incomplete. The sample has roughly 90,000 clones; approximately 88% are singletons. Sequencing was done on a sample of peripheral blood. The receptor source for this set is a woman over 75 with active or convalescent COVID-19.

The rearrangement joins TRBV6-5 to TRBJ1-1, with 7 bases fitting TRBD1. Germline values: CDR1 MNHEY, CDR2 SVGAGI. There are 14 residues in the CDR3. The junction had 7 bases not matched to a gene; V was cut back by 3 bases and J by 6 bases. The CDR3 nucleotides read TGTGCCAGCAGTTATGACAGGGACGGGGCTGAAGCTTTCTTT. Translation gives CASSYDRDGAEAFF.

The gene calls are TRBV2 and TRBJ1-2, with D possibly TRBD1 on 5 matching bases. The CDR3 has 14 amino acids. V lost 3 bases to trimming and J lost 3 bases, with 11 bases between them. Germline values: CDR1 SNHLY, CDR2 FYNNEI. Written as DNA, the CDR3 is TGTGCCAGCAGTGAGCGACGGACACACTATGGCTACACCTTC. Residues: CASSERRTHYGYTF.

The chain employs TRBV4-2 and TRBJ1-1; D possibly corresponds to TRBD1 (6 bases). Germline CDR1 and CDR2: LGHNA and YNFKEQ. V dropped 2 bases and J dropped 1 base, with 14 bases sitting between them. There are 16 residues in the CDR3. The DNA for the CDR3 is TGTGCCAGCAGCCAAACCCCTCAACAGGGGAACACTGAAGCTTTCTTT. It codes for CASSQTPQQGNTEAFF.

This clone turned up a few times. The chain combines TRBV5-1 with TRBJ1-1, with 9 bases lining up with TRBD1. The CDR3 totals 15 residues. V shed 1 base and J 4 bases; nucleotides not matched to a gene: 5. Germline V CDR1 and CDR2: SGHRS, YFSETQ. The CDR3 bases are TGCGCCAGCAGCTTGCCGCGACAGGGGGGCACTGAAGCTTTCTTT. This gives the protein CASSLPRQGGTEAFF.